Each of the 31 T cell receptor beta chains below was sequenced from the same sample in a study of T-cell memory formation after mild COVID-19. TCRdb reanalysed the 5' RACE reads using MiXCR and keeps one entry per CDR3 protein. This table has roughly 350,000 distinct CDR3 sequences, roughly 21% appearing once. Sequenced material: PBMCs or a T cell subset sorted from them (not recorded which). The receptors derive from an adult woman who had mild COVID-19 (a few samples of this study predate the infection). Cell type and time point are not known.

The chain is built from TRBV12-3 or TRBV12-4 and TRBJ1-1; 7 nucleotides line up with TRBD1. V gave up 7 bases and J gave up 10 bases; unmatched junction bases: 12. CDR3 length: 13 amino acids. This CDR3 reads CASTYGTVGGAFF. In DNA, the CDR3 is TGTGCCAGCACCTATGGGACAGTGGGGGGAGCTTTCTTT.

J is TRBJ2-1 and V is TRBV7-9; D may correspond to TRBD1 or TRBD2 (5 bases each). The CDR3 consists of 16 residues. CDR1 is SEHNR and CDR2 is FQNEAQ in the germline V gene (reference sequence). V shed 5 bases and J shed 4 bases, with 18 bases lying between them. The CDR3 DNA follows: TGTGCCAGCAGCGTCGGGACCCCATGGGATTACAATGAGCAGTTCTTC. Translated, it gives CASSVGTPWDYNEQFF.

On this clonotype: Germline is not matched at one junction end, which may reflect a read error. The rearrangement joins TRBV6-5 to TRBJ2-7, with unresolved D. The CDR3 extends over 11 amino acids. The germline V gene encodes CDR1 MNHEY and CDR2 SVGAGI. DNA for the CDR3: TGTGCCAGCACTTACCACTACGAGCAGTACTTC. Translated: CASTYHYEQYF.

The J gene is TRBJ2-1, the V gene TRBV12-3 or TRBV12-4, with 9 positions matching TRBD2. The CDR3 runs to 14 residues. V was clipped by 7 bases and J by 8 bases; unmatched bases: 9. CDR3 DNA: TGTGCCAGCACCAAGCGCGGGGGGGCATATGAGCAGTTCTTC. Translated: CASTKRGGAYEQFF.

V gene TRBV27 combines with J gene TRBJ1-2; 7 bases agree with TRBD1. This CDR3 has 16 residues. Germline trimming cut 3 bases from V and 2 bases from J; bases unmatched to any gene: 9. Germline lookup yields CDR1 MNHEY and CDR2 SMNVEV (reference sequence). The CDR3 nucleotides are TGTGCCAGCAGTTTGGGCGCAGGGGGAGGCAACTATGGCTACACCTTC. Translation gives CASSLGAGGGNYGYTF.

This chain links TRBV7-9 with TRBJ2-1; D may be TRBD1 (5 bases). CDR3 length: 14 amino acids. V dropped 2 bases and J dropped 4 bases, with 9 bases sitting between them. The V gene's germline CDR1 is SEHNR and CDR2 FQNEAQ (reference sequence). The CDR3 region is CASSLTDKYNEQFF. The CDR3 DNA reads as TGTGCCAGCAGCTTAACGGACAAGTACAATGAGCAGTTCTTC.

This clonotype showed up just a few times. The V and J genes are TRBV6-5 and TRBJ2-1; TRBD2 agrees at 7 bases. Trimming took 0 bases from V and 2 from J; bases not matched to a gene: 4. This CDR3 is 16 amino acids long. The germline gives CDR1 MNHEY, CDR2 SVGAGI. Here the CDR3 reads CASSYSPGGTYNEQFF. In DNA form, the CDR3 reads TGTGCCAGCAGTTACTCACCGGGGGGAACCTACAATGAGCAGTTCTTC.

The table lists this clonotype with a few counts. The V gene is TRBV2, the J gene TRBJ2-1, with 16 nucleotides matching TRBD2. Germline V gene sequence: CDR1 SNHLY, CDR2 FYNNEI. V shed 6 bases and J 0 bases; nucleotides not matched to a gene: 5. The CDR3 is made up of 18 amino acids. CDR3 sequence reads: CASRPGLAGGSSYNEQFF. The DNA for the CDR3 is TGTGCCAGCAGGCCGGGACTAGCGGGAGGGAGCTCCTACAATGAGCAGTTCTTC.

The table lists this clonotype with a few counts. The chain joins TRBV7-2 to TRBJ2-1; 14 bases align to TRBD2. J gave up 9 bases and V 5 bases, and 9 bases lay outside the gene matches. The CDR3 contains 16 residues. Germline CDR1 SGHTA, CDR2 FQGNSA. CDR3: CASSPLRLAGGPEQFF. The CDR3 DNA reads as TGTGCCAGCAGCCCACTGAGACTAGCGGGGGGGCCTGAGCAGTTCTTC.

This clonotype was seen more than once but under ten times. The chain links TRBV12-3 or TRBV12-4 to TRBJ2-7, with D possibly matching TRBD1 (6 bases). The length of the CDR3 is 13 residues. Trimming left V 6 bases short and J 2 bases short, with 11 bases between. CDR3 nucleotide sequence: TGTGCCAGCAGGGACAGCCGGACCTACGAGCAGTACTTC. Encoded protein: CASRDSRTYEQYF.

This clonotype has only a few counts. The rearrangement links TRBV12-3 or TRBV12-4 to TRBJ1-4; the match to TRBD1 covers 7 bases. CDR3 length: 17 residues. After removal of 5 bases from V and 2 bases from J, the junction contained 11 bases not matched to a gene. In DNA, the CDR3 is TGTGCCAGCAGTCCAGGGGGGGGGCAGTCGACTAATGAAAAACTGTTTTTT. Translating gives CASSPGGGQSTNEKLFF.

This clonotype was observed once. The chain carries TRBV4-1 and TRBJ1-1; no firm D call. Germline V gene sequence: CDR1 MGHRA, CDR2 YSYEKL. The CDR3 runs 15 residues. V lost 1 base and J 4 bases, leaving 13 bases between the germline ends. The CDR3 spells CASSQVHLGATEAFF. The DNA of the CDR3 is TGCGCCAGCAGCCAAGTACATTTAGGTGCCACTGAAGCTTTCTTT.

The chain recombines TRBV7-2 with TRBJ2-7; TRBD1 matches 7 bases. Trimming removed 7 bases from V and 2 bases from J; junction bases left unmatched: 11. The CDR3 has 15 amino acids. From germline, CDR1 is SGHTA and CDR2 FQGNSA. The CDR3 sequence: CASTKTGTEPYEQYF. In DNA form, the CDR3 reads TGTGCCAGCACCAAAACCGGGACAGAGCCCTACGAGCAGTACTTC. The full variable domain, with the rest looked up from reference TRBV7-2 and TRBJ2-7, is GAGVSQSPSNKVTEKGKDVELRCDPISGHTALYWYRQSLGQGLEFLIYFQGNSAPDKSGLPSDRFSAERTGGSVSTLTIQRTQQEDSAVYLCASTKTGTEPYEQYFGPGTRLTVT.

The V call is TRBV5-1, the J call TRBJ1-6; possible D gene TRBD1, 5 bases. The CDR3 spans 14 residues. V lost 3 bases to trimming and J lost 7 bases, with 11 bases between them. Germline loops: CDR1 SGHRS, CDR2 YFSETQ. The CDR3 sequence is CASSWAGLNSPLHF. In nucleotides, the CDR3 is TGCGCCAGCAGCTGGGCAGGGCTCAATTCACCCCTCCACTTT.

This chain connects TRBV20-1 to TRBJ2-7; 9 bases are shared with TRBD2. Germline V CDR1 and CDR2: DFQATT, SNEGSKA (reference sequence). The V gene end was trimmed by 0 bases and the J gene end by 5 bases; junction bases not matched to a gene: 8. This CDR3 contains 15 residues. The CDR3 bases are TGCAGTGCTAGAGATTTCGCGGGAGGGCTCGACGAGCAGTACTTC. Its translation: CSARDFAGGLDEQYF.

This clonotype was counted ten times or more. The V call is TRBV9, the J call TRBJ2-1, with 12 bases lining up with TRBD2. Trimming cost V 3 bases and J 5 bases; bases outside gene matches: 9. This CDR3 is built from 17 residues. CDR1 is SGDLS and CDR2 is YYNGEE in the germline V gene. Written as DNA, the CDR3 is TGTGCCAGCAGCGAGAGCCGGACTAGCGGGAAAAACAATGAGCAGTTCTTC. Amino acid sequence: CASSESRTSGKNNEQFF.

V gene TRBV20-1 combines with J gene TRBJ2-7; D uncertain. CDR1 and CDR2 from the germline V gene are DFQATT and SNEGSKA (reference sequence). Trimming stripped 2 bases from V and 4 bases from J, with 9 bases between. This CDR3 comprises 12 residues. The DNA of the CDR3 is TGCAGTGCTAGACCTCTATCTTACGAGCAGTACTTC. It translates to CSARPLSYEQYF.

The CDR3 protein is CASSRRDRETQYF. CDR3 sequence (DNA): TGTGCCAGCAGCCGCCGGGACCGAGAGACCCAGTACTTC. J is TRBJ2-5 and V is TRBV7-9; D might be TRBD1 or TRBD2, each matching 5 bases. With 5 bases removed from V and 4 bases from J, the gap between germline ends came to 11 bases. Germline lookup yields CDR1 SEHNR and CDR2 FQNEAQ (reference sequence). The CDR3 runs 13 residues.

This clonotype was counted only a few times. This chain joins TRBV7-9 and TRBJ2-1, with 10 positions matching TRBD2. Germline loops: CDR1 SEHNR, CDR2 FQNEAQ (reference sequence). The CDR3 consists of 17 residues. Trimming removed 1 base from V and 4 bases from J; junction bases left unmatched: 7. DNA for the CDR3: TGTGCCAGCAGCTTAGATAGCGGGGGGTCCTGGTACAATGAGCAGTTCTTC. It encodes CASSLDSGGSWYNEQFF.

The CDR3 bases are TGTGCCAGCAGCGCCGGGTTCTACGAGCAGTACTTC. Its protein is CASSAGFYEQYF. The genes are TRBV7-9 and TRBJ2-7; D remains ambiguous. CDR3 length equals 12 residues. The germline CDR1 and CDR2 sequences are SEHNR and FQNEAQ (reference sequence). Trimming removed 5 bases from V and 3 bases from J, with 8 bases in between.

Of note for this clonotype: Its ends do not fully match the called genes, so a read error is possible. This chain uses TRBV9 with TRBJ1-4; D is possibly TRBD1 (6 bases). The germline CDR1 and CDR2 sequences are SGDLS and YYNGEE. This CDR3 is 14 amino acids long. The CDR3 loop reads CASSAGDSIEKAHF. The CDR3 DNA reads TGTGCCAGCAGCGCAGGGGATAGCATTGAAAAGGCTCATTTT.

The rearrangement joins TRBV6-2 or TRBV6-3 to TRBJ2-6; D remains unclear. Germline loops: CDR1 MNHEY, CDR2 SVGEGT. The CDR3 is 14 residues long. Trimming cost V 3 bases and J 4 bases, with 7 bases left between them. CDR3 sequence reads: CASSYAAGANVLTF. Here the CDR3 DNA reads TGTGCCAGCAGTTATGCGGCAGGGGCCAACGTCCTGACTTTC.

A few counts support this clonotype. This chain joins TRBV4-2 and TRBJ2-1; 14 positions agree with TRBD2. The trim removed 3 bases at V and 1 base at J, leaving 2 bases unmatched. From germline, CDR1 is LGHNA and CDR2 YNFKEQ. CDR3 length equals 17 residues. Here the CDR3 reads CASSHRLAGGSYNEQFF. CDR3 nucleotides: TGTGCCAGCAGCCACCGACTAGCGGGAGGGTCCTACAATGAGCAGTTCTTC.

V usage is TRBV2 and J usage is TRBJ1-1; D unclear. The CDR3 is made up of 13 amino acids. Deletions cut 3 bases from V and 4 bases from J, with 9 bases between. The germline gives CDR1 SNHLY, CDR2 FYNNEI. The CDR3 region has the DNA TGTGCCAGCAGTGATGGGGATGGCACTGAAGCTTTCTTT. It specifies CASSDGDGTEAFF.

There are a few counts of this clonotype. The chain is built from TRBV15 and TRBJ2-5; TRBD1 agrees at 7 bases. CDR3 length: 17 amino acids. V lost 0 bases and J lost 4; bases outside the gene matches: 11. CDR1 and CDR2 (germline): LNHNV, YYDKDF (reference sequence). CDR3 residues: CATSRDPRGPGGETQYF. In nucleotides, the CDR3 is TGTGCCACCAGCAGAGATCCGAGGGGGCCCGGCGGAGAGACCCAGTACTTC. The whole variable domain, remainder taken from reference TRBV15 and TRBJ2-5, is DAMVIQNPRYQVTQFGKPVTLSCSQTLNHNVMYWYQQKSSQAPKLLFHYYDKDFNNEADTPDNFQSRRPNTSFCFLDIRSPGLGDTAMYLCATSRDPRGPGGETQYFGPGTRLLVL.

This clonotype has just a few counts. This CDR3 is CATSRPDGSYEQYF. CDR3 nucleotide sequence: TGTGCCACCAGCCGGCCGGACGGTTCCTACGAGCAGTACTTC. This chain joins TRBV15 and TRBJ2-7; D unclear. Trimming removed 5 bases from V and 1 base from J, with 12 bases in between. CDR1 is LNHNV, CDR2 YYDKDF, per germline (reference sequence). The CDR3 length is 14 residues.

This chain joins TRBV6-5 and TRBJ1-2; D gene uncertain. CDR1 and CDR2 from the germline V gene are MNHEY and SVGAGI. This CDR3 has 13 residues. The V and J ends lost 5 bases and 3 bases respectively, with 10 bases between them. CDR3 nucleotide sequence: TGTGCCAGCAGTCGCGGGCCATACTATGGCTACACCTTC. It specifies CASSRGPYYGYTF.

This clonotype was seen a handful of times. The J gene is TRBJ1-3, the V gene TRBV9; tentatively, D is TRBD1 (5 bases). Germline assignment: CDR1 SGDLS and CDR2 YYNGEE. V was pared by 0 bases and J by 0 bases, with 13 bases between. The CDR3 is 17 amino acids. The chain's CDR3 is CASSVVGTVLSGNTIYF. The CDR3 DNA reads TGTGCCAGCAGCGTAGTCGGGACCGTCCTCTCTGGAAACACCATATATTTT.

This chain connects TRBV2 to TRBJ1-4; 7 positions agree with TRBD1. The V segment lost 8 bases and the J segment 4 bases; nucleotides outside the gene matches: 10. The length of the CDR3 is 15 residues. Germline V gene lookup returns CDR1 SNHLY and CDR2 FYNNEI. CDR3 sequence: CASEYLGTDNEKLFF. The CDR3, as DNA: TGTGCCAGCGAGTACCTCGGGACAGATAATGAAAAACTGTTTTTT.

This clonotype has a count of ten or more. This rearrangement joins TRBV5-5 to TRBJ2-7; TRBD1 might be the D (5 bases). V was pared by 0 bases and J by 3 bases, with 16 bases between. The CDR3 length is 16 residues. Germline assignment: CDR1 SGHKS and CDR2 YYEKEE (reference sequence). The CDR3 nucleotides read TGTGCCAGCAGCTTGGCCGTAGGACCGCAGGGCTACGAGCAGTACTTC. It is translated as CASSLAVGPQGYEQYF.

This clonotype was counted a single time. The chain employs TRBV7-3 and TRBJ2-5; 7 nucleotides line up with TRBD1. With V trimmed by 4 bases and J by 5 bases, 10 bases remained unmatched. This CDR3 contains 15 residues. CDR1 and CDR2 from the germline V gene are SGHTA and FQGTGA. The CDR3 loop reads CASSYAGTVAETQYF. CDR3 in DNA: TGTGCCAGCAGCTACGCCGGGACAGTTGCGGAGACCCAGTACTTC.